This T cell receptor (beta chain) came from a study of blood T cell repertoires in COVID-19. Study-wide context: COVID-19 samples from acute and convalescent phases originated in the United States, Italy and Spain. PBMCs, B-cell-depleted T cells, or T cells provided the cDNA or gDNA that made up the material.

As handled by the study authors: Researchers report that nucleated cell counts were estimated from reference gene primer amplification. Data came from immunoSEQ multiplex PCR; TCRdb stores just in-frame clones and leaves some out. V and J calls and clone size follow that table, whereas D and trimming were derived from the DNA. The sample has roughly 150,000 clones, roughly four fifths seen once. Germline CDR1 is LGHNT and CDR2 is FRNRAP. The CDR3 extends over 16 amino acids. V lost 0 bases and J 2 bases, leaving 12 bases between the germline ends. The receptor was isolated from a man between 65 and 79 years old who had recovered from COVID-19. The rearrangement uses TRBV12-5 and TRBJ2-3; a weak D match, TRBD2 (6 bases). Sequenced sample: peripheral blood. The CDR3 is CASGLVPEGNTDTQYF. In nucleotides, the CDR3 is TGTGCTAGTGGTTTGGTGCCGGAGGGCAACACAGATACGCAGTATTTT. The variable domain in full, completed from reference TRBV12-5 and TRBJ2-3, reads DARVTQTPRHKVTEMGQEVTMRCQPILGHNTVFWYRQTMMQGLELLAYFRNRAPLDDSGMPKDRFSAEMPDATLATLKIQPSEPRDSAVYFCASGLVPEGNTDTQYFGPGTRLTVL.